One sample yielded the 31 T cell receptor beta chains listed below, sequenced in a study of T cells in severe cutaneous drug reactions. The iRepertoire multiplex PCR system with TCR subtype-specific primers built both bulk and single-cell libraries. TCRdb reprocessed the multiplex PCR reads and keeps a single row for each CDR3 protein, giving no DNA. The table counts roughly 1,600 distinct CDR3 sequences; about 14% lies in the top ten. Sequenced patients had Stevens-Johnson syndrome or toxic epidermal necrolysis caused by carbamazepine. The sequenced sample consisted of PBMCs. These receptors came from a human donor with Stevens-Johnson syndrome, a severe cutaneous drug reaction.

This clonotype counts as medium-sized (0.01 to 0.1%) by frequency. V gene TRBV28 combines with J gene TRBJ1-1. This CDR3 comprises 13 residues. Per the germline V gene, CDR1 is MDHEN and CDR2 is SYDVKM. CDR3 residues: CASSLLKNTEAFF.

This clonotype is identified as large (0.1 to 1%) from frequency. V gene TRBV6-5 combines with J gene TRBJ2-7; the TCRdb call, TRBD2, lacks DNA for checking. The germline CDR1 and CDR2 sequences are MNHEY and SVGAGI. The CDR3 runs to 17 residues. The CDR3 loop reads CASSYKLAGVAAYEQYF.

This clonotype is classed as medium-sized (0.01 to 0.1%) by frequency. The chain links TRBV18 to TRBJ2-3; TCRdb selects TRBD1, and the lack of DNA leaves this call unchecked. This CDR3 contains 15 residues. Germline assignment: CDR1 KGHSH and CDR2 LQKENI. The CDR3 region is CASSLRTGGTDTQYF.

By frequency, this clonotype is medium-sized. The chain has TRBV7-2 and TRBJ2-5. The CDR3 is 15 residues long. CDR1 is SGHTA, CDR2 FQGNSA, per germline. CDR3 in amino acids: CASSLARTREETQYF.

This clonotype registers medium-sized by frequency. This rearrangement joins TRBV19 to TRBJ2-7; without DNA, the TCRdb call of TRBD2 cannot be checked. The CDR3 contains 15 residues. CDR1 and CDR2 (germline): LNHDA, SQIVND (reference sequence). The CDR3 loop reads CASSQGLAGEGEQYF.

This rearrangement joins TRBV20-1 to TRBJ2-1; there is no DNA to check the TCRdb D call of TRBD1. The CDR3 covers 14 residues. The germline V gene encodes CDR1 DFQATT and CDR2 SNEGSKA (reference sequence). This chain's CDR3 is CSAGEKTDYNEQFF.

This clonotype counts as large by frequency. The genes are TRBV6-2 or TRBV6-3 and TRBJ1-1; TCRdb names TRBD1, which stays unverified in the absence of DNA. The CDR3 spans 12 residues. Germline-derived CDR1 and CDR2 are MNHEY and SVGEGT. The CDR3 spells CASSLDIRGAFF.

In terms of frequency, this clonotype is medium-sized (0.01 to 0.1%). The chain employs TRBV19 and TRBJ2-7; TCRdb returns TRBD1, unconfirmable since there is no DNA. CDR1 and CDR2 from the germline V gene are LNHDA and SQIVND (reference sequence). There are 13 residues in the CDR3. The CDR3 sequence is CASSDRTGFEQYF.

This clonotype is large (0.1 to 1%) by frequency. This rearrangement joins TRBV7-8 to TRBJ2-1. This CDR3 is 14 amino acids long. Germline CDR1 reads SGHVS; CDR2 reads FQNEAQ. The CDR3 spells CASSPGLEYNEQFF. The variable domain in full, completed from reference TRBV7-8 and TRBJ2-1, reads GAGVSQSPRYKVAKRGQDVALRCDPISGHVSLFWYQQALGQGPEFLTYFQNEAQLDKSGLPSDRFFAERPEGSVSTLKIQRTQQEDSAVYLCASSPGLEYNEQFFGPGTRLTVL.

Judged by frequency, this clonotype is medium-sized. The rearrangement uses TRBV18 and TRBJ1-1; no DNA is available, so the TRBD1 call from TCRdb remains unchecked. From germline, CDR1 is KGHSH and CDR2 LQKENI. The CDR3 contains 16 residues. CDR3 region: CASSQRQGPMNTEAFF.

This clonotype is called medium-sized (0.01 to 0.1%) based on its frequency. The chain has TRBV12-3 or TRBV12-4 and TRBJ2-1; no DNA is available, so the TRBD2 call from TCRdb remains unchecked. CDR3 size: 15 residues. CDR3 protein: CASSTSEAGGNEQFF.

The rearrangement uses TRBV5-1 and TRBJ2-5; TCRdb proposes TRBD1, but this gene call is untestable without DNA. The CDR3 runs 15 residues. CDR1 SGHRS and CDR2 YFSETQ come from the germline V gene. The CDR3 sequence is CASSPGQGAAETQYF.

CDR3 sequence: CSARDPTSGRADTQYF. The chain employs TRBV20-1 and TRBJ2-3; the D gene TCRdb calls, TRBD2, cannot be checked with no DNA. The CDR3 extends over 16 amino acids. Germline V gene lookup returns CDR1 DFQATT and CDR2 SNEGSKA (reference sequence).

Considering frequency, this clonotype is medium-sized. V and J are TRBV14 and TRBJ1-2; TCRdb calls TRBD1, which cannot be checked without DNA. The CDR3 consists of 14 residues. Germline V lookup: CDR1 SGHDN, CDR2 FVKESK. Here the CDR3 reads CASSDWDTGYGYTF.

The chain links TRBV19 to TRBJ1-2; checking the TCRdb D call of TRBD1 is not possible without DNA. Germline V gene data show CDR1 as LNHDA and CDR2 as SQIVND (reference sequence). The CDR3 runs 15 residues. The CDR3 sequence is CASSVGTVPHYGYTF. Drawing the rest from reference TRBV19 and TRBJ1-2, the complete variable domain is DGGITQSPKYLFRKEGQNVTLSCEQNLNHDAMYWYRQDPGQGLRLIYYSQIVNDFQKGDIAEGYSVSREKKESFPLTVTSAQKNPTAFYLCASSVGTVPHYGYTFGSGTRLTVV.

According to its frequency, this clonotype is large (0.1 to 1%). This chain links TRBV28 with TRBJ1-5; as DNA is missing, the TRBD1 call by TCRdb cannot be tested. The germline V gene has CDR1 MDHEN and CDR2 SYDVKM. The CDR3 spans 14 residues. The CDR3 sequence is CASSPGGGNQPQHF.

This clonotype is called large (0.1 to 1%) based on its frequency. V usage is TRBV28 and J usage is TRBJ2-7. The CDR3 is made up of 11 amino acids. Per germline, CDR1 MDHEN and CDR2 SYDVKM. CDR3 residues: CASSDSYEQYF.

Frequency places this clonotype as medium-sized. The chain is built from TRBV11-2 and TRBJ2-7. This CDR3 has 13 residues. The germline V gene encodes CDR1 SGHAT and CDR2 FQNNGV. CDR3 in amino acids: CASSPRATYEQYF.

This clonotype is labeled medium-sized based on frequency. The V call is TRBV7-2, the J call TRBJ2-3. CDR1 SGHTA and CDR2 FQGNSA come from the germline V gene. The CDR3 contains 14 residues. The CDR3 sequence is CASSLFGVVDTQYF.

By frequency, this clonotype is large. CDR3 protein: CASSFRTGSGETQYF. The chain has TRBV7-7 and TRBJ2-5; TCRdb designates TRBD1, a call that cannot be tested without DNA. The CDR3 contains 15 residues. The germline V gene encodes CDR1 SSHAT and CDR2 FNYEAQ (reference sequence).

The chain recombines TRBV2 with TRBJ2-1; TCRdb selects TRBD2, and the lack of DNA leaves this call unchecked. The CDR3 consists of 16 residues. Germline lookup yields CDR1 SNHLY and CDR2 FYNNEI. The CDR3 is CASRWSSGRLDNEQFF.

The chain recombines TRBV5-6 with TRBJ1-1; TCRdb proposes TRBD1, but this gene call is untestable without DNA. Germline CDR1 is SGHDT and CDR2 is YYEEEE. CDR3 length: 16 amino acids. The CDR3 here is CASSFNRGRMNTEAFF.

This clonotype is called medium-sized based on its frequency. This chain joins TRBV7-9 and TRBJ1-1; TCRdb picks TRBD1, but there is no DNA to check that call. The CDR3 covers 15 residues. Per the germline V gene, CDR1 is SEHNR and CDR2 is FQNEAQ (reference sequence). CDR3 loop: CASSPRQGKDTEAFF.

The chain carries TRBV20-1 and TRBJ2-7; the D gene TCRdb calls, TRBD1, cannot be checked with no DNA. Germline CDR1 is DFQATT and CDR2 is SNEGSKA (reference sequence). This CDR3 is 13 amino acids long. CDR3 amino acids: CSASSGPGIQQYF.

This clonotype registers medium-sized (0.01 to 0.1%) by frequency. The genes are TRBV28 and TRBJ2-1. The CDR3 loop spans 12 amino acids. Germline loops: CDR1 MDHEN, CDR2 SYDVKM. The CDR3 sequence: CASRDPYNEQFF.

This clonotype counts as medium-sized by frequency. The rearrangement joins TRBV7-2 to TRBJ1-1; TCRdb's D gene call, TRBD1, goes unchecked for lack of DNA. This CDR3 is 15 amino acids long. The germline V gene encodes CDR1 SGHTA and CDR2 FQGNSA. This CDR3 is CASSPRARPDPEAFF.

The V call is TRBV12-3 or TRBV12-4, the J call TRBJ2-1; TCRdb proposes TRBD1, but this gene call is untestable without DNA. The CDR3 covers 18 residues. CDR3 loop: CASSLVRGGTGENNEQFF.

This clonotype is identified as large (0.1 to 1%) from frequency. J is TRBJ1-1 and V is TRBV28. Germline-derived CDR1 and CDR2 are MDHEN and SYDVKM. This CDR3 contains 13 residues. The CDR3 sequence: CASSLWRGTKAFF.

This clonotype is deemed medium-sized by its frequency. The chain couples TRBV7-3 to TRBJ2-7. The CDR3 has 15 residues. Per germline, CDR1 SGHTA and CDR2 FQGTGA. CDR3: CASSLNGRWDEEQYF.

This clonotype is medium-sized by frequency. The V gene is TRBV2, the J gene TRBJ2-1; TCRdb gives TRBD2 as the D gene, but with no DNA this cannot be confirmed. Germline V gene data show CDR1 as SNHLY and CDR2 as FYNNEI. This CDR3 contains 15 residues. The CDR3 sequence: CASSEAAGGTGEQFF.

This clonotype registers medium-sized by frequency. The CDR3 is CASSLYSADYEQYF. The chain joins TRBV28 to TRBJ2-7. CDR1 and CDR2 from the germline V gene are MDHEN and SYDVKM. The CDR3 spans 14 residues.